This TCR beta chain was found in a study of HIV-infected children after antiretroviral therapy interruption. This clonotype was picked up many times. Stated treatment: PENTA 11 planned treatment interruption arm or continuous ART arm. Trimming cost V 4 bases and J 8 bases; bases outside gene matches: 15. In germline, CDR1 is SGHRS, CDR2 YFSETQ. The CDR3 sequence is 17 residues long. RNA-based 3' RACE libraries used unique molecular identifiers. MiXCR, applied by TCRdb to the 3' RACE reads, yields one record per CDR3 protein. The data hold 90,000 or so distinct CDR3 sequences, with about 6.9% observed a single time.

This specimen was CD45RA+ CD4+ T cells from PBMCs, pooled from several time points, taken from a donor given antiretroviral therapy, either interrupted or continuous. Subset meaning: naive CD4+ CD45RA+ CD45RO- T cells. The origin of this receptor is a pool of human donors with HIV. The rearrangement uses TRBV5-1 and TRBJ1-6, with 7 bases that match TRBD1. In DNA form, the CDR3 reads TGCGCCAGCAGCCCCATGAGACAGGGTATATCTGATTCACCCCTCCACTTT. Translated: CASSPMRQGISDSPLHF. The whole variable domain, filled in from reference TRBV5-1 and TRBJ1-6, reads KAGVTQTPRYLIKTRGQQVTLSCSPISGHRSVSWYQQTPGQGLQFLFEYFSETQRNKGNFPGRFSGRQFSNSRSEMNVSTLELGDSALYLCASSPMRQGISDSPLHFGNGTRLTVT.